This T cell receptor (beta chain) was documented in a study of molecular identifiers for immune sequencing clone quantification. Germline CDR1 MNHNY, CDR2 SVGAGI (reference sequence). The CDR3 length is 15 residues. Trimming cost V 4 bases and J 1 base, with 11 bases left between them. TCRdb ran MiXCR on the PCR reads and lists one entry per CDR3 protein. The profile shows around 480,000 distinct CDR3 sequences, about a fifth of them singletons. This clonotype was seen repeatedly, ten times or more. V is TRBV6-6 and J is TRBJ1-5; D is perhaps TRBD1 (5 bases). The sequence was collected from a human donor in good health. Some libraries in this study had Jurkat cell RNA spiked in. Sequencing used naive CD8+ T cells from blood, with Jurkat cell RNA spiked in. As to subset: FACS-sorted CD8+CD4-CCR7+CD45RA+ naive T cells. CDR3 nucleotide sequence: TGTGCCAGCAGTTCCCCGGGGCGAAGCAATCAGCCCCAGCATTTT. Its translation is CASSSPGRSNQPQHF.